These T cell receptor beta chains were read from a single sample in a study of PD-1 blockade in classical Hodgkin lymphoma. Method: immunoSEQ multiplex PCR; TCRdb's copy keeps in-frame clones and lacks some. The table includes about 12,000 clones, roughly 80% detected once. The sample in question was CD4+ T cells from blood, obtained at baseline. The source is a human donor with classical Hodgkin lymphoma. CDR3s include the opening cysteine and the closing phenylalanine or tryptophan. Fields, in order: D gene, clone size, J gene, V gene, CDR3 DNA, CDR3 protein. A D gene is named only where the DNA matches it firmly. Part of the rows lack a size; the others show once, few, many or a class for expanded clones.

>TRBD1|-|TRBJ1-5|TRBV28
TGTGCCAGCAGTTTGGGGAACAGGGGGCGGGGGCCCCAGCATTTT
CASSLGNRGRGPQHF
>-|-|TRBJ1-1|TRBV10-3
TGTGCCATCAGTGTCCTGGGACGCTCGAACACTGAAGCTTTCTTT
CAISVLGRSNTEAFF
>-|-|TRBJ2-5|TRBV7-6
TGTGCCAGCAGCTCTAATTCGGGGAACCAAGAGACCCAGTACTTC
CASSSNSGNQETQYF
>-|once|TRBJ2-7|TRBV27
TGTGCCAGCAGTTTTTCCGGGGGACCTTACGAGCAGTACTTC
CASSFSGGPYEQYF
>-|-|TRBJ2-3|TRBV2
TGTGCCAGCAGTAGGACTCCAAGCACAGATACGCAGTATTTT
CASSRTPSTDTQYF
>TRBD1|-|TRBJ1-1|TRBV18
TGTGCCAGCTCATTAAACAGGGGGCAGAACACTGAAGCTTTCTTT
CASSLNRGQNTEAFF
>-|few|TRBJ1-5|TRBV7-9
TGTGCCAGCAGCTTAGGGGGGTTGGGTCAGCCCCAGCATTTT
CASSLGGLGQPQHF
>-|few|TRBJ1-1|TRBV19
TGTGCCAGTAGTATAGGTTTTAAGACTGAAGCTTTCTTT
CASSIGFKTEAFF
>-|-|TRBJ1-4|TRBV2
TGTGCCAGCAGTGAACGGGCAGGGGCTAATGAAAAACTGTTTTTT
CASSERAGANEKLFF
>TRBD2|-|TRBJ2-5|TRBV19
TGTGCCAGTAGTGGGGCCCTACTAGCGGGGGACGAAGAGACCCAGTACTTC
CASSGALLAGDEETQYF
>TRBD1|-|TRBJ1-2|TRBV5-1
TGCGCCAGCAGCTTGGAGGACAGGGGCTACTATGGCTACACCTTC
CASSLEDRGYYGYTF
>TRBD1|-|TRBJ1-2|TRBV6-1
TGTGCCAGCAGTGTTGGCGGGACAGGGTTAGGGATCTATGGCTACACCTTC
CASSVGGTGLGIYGYTF
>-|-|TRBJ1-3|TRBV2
TGTGCCAGCAGTACTACAGGGATAGGCGACACCATATATTTT
CASSTTGIGDTIYF
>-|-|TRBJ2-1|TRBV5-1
TGCGCCAGCAGCTTCGGTACCGGGGTCAGGATTGAGCAGTTCTTC
CASSFGTGVRIEQFF
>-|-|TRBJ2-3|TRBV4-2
TGTGCCAGCAGCCAAGATCAGGGACAACCCCGCACAGATACGCAGTATTTT
CASSQDQGQPRTDTQYF
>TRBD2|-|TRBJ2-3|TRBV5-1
TGCGCCAGCAGCTCCCGTACTGGACTAGCGCTCGAAGATACGCAGTATTTT
CASSSRTGLALEDTQYF
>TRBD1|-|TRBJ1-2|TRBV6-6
TGTGCCAGCAGCCCGAGGACAGGGTCCTATGGCTACACCTTC
CASSPRTGSYGYTF
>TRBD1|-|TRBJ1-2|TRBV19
TGTGCCAGTCGTTCAGGGGGCCTCGGCTACACCTTC
CASRSGGLGYTF
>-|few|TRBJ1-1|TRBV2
TGTGCCAGCAGTAGCACGGAAATGAACACTGAAGCTTTCTTT
CASSSTEMNTEAFF
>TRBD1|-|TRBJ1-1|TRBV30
TGTGCCTGGTCCCCTTACAGGGGAAGTAGAAACACTGAAGCTTTCTTT
CAWSPYRGSRNTEAFF
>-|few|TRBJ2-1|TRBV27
TGTGCCAGCAGTTTCCTGACAGGACACGGGGCGGCTGAGCAGTTCTTC
CASSFLTGHGAAEQFF
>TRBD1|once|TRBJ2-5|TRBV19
TGTGCCAGTAGAAAGACAGGGGGCGCGGGAGAGACCCAGTACTTC
CASRKTGGAGETQYF
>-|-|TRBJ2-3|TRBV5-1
TGCGCCAGCAGTTTGCTCCCCTCCACAGATACGCAGTATTTT
CASSLLPSTDTQYF
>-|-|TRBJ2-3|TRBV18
TGTGCCAGCTCACCACTACGGGGAACAGATACGCAGTATTTT
CASSPLRGTDTQYF
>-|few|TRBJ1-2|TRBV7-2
TGTGCCAGCAGGACAGGTGGTTTAAGCTATGGCTACACCTTC
CASRTGGLSYGYTF
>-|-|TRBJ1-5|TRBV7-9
TGCGCCAGCAGCCAAGATGGATGGAGTCAGCCCCAGCATTTT
CASSQDGWSQPQHF
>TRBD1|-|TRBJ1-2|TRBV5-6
TGTGCCAGCAGTCCCGGGACAGGGGGCGCACCCTATGGCTACACCTTC
CASSPGTGGAPYGYTF
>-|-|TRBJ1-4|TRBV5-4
TGTGCCAGCAGCTTGGAGGGGACTGAAAAACTGTTTTTT
CASSLEGTEKLFF
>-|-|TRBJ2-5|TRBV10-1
TGCGCCAGCAGTCACCAGTACTTC
CASSHQYF
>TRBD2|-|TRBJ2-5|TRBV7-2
TGTGCCAGCAGTTCGGCAATTAGCGGGGCCCCAAGGGCCCAGTACTTC
CASSSAISGAPRAQYF
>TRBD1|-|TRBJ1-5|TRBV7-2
TGTGCCAGCAGTCACAGGGGGAGCAATCAGCCCCAGCATTTT
CASSHRGSNQPQHF
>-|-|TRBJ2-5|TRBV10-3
TGTGCCATCAGTACCGGGACAAAAGAGACCCAGTACTTC
CAISTGTKETQYF
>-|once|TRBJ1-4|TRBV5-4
TGTGCCAGCAGTCTCCCGGTGGGTGAACTGTTTTTT
CASSLPVGELFF
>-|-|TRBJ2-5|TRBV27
TGTGCCAGCAGTTTCTACGGGGAAATGGGGACCCAGTACTTC
CASSFYGEMGTQYF
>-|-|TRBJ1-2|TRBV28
TGTGCCAGCAGTTTTGGGCAAGTCTATGGCTACACCTTC
CASSFGQVYGYTF
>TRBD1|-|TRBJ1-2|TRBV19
TGTGCCACCTCAATACAGGGGAAGGGAGGCTACACCTTC
CATSIQGKGGYTF
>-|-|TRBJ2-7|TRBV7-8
TGTGCCAGCAGCTTTTCAGGGCGTCTTTCCTACGAGCAGTACTTC
CASSFSGRLSYEQYF
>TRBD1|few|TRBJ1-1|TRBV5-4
TGTGCCAGCAGCTCGCCGGGACAGGGCCGTGAAGCTTTCTTT
CASSSPGQGREAFF
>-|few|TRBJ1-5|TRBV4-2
TGTGCCAGCAGCCAAGACTCTAATAGCAATCAGCCCCAGCATTTT
CASSQDSNSNQPQHF
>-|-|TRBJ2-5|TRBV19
TGTGCCAGTAGTCAAGGGGCAGGGATACAAGAGACCCAGTACTTC
CASSQGAGIQETQYF
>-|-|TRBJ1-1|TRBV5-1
TGCGCCAGCAGCTTGGGGCAGGATAGCACTGAAGCTTTCTTT
CASSLGQDSTEAFF
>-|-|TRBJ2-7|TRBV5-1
TGCGCCAGCAGCTTGGGGCCGGGTAATTACGAGCAGTACTTC
CASSLGPGNYEQYF
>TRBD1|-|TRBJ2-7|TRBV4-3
TGCGCCAGCAGCCAAGATCGGGACAGGAATATCTACGAGCAGTACTTC
CASSQDRDRNIYEQYF
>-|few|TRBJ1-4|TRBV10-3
TGTGCCATCAGTGGTCAAGGGTCAAAACTGTTTTTT
CAISGQGSKLFF
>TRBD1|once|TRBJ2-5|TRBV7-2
TGTGCCAGCAGCCGCGACAGGGCACAGGAGACCCAGTACTTC
CASSRDRAQETQYF
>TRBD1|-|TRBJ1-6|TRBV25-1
TGTGCCAGCAGTAACCCGGGACAGAATTCACCCCTCCACTTT
CASSNPGQNSPLHF
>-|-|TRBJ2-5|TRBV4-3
TGCGCCAGCAGCCAAGATCTCTTGGGTGATGGGACGGGGACCCAGTACTTC
CASSQDLLGDGTGTQYF
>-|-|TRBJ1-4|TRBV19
TGTGCCAGTAGTGTTACGACGGGCTCTAATGAAAAACTGTTTTTT
CASSVTTGSNEKLFF
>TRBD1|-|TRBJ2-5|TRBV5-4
TGTGCCAGCAGCCCTGGGGGGGACAGGGTGAATTCGGAGACCCAGTACTTC
CASSPGGDRVNSETQYF
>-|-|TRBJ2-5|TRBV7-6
TGTGCCAGCAGACAAACTCCTAAAGAGACCCAGTACTTC
CASRQTPKETQYF
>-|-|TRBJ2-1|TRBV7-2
TGTGCCAGCAGCCTCGCCTATGGCTCCTACAATGAGCAGTTCTTC
CASSLAYGSYNEQFF
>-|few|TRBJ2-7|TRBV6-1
TGTGCCAGCAGAGGATACTACGAGCAGTACTTC
CASRGYYEQYF
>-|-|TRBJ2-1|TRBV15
TGTGCCACCAGCAGAGCCCCGGGGTCGGTTAATGAGCAGTTCTTC
CATSRAPGSVNEQFF
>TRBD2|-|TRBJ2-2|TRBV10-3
TGTGCCAGCTCAGCGGGGGGCACCGGGGAGCTGTTTTTT
CASSAGGTGELFF